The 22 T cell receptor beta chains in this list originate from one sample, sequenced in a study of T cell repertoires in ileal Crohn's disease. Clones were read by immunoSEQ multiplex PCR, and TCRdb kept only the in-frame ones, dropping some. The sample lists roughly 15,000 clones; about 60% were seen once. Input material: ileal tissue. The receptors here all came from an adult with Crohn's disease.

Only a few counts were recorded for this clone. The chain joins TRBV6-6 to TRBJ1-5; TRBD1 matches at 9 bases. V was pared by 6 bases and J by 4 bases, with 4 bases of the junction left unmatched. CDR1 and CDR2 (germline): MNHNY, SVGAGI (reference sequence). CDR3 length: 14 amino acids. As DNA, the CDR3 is TGTGCCAGCAGGGGACAGGGAGGAAATCAGCCCCAGCATTTT. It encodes CASRGQGGNQPQHF.

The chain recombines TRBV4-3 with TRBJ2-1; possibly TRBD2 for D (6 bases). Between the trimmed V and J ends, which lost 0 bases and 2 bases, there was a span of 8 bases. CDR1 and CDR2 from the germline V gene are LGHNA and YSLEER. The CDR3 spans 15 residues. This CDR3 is CASSQDGSAYNEQFF. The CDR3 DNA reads TGCGCCAGCAGCCAAGACGGGAGCGCCTACAATGAGCAGTTCTTC.

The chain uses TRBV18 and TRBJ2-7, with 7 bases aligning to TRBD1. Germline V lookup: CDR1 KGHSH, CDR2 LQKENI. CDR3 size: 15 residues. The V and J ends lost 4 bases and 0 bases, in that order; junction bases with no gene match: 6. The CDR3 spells CASSRDRVSSYEQYF. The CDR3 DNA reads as TGTGCCAGCTCACGCGACAGGGTTAGCTCCTACGAGCAGTACTTC. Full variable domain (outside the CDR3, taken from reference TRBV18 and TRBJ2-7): NAGVMQNPRHLVRRRGQEARLRCSPMKGHSHVYWYRQLPEEGLKFMVYLQKENIIDESGMPKERFSAEFPKEGPSILRIQQVVRGDSAAYFCASSRDRVSSYEQYFGPGTRLTVT.

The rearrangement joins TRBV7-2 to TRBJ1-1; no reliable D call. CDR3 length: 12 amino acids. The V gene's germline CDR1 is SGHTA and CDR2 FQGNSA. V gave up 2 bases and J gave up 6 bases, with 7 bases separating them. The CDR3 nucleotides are TGTGCCAGCAGCTTAATCACAGCTGAAGCTTTCTTT. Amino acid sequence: CASSLITAEAFF.

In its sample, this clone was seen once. CDR3 bases: TGTGCCAGCAGCTTGTTTGATGGAGTTGAGCAGTTCTTC. It codes for CASSLFDGVEQFF. V and J are TRBV13 and TRBJ2-1; D is ambiguous. The germline gives CDR1 PRHDT, CDR2 FYEKMQ (reference sequence). V lost 3 bases to trimming and J lost 9 bases, with 12 bases between them. The CDR3 consists of 13 residues.

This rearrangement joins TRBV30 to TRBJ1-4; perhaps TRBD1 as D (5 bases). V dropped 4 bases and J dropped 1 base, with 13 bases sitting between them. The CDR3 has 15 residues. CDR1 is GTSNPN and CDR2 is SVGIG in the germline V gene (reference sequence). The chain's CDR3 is CAWNIFGGTNEKLFF. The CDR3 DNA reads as TGTGCCTGGAACATTTTCGGGGGAACTAATGAAAAACTGTTTTTT.

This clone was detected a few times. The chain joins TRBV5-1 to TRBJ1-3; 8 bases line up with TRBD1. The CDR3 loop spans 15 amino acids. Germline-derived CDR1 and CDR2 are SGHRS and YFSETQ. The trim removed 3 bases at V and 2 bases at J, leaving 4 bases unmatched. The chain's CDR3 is CASSWDRKAGNTIYF. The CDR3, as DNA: TGCGCCAGCAGCTGGGACAGGAAGGCTGGAAACACCATATATTTT.

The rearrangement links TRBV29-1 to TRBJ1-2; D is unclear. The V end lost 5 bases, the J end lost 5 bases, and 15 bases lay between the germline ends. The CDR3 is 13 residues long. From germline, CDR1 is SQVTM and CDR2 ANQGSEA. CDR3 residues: CSVTSSDTYGYTF. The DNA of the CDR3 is TGCAGCGTTACATCAAGCGATACATATGGCTACACCTTC. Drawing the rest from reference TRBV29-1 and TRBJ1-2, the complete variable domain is SAVISQKPSRDICQRGTSLTIQCQVDSQVTMMFWYRQQPGQSLTLIATANQGSEATYESGFVIDKFPISRPNLTFSTLTVSNMSPEDSSIYLCSVTSSDTYGYTFGSGTRLTVV.

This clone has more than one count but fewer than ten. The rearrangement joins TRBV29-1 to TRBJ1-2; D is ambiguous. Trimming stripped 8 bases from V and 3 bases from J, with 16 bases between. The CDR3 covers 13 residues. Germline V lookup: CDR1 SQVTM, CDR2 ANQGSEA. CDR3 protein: CSLTESGDYGYTF. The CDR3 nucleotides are TGCAGCCTAACAGAGAGTGGTGACTATGGCTACACCTTC.

CDR3 residues: CASSTLDRDNTEAFF. CDR3 nucleotide sequence: TGTGCCAGCAGCACCTTAGACAGGGACAACACTGAAGCTTTCTTT. V usage is TRBV5-6 and J usage is TRBJ1-1; 7 positions match TRBD1. V trimming: 4 bases; J trimming: 2 bases; junction bases outside the gene matches: 8. The CDR3 spans 15 residues. Germline V lookup: CDR1 SGHDT, CDR2 YYEEEE.

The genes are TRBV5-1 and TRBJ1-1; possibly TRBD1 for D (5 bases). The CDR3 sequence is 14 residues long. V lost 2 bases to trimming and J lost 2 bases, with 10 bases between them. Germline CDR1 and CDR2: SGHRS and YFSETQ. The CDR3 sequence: CASSLGGDNTEAFF. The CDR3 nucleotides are TGCGCCAGCAGCTTAGGAGGGGACAACACTGAAGCTTTCTTT.

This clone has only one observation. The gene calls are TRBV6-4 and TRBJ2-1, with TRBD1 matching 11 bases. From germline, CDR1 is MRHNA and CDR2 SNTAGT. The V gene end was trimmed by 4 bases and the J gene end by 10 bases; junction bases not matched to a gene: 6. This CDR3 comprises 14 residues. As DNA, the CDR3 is TGTGCCAGCAGTGGGGGACAGGGGGAAAGCGAGCAGTTCTTC. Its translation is CASSGGQGESEQFF.

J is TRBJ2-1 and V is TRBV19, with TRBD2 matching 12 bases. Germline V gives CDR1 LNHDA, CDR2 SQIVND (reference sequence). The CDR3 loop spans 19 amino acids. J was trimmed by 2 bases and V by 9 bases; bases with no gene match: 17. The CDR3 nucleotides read TGTGCCAGCCGCCCGCTGGCTAGCGGGAGGGCCAGCACCTACAATGAGCAGTTCTTC. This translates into CASRPLASGRASTYNEQFF. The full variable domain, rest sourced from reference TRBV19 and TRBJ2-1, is DGGITQSPKYLFRKEGQNVTLSCEQNLNHDAMYWYRQDPGQGLRLIYYSQIVNDFQKGDIAEGYSVSREKKESFPLTVTSAQKNPTAFYLCASRPLASGRASTYNEQFFGPGTRLTVL.

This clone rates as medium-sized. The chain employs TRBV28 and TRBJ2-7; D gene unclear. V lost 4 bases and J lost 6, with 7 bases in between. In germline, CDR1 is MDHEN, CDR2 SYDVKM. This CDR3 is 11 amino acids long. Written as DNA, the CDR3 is TGTGCCAGCAGTTCCCCTCGCGAGCAGTACTTC. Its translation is CASSSPREQYF.

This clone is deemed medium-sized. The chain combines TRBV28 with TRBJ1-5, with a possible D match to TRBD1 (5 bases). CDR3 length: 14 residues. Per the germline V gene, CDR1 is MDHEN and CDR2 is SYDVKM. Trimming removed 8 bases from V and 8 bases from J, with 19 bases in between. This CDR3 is CASSGAGVVEPQHF. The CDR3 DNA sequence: TGTGCCAGCTCCGGGGCGGGGGTGGTGGAGCCCCAGCATTTT. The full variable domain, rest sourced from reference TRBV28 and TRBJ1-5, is DVKVTQSSRYLVKRTGEKVFLECVQDMDHENMFWYRQDPGLGLRLIYFSYDVKMKEKGDIPEGYSVSREKKERFSLILESASTNQTSMYLCASSGAGVVEPQHFGDGTRLSIL.

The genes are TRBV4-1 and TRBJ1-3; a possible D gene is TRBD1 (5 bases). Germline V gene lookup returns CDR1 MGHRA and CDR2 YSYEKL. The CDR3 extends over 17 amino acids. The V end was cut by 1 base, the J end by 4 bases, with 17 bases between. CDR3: CASSQASKGARGNTIYF. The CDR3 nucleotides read TGCGCCAGCAGCCAAGCGAGTAAAGGGGCAAGAGGAAACACCATATATTTT.

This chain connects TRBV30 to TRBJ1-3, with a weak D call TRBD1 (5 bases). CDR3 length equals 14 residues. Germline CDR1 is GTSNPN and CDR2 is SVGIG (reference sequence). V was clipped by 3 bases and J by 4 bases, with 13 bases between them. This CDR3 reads CAWSYSSGGNTIYF. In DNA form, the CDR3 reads TGTGCCTGGAGCTACAGCTCAGGGGGAAACACCATATATTTT.

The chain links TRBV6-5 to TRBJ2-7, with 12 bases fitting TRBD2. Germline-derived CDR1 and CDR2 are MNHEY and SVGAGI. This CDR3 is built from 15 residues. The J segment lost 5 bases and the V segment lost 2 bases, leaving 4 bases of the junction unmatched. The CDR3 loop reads CASSYLAGGSHEQYF. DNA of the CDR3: TGTGCCAGCAGTTACCTAGCGGGAGGGTCTCACGAGCAGTACTTC.

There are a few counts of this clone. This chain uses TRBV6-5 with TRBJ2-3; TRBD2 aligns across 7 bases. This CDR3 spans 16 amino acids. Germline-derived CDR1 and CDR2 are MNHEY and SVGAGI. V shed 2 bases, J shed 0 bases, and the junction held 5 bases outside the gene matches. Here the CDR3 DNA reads TGTGCCAGCAGTTACGGAGGACTAGTAAGCACAGATACGCAGTATTTT. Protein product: CASSYGGLVSTDTQYF.

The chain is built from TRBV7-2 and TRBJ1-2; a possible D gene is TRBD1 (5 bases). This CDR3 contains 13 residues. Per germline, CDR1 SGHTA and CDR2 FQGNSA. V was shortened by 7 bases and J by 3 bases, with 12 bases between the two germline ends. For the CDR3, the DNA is TGTGCCAGCACCGATCCGGGGGACTATGGCTACACCTTC. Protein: CASTDPGDYGYTF.

CDR3 nucleotides: TGCGCCAGCAGCTGGACTAGCGGGAGCCCTTCGAGAGGAGAGCAGTACTTC. It translates to CASSWTSGSPSRGEQYF. The V gene is TRBV5-1, the J gene TRBJ2-7, with 13 bases that match TRBD2. Germline trimming cut 3 bases from V and 7 bases from J; bases unmatched to any gene: 13. This CDR3 is built from 17 residues. Per germline, CDR1 SGHRS and CDR2 YFSETQ.

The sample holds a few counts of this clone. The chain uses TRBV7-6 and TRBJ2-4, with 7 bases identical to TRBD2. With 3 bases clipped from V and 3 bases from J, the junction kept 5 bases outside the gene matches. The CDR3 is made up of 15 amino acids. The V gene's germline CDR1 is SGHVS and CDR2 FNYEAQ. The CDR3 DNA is TGTGCCAGCAGCTTGGGGGGGAGTGGCAAAAACATTCAGTACTTC. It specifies CASSLGGSGKNIQYF.